The source of this TCR beta chain is a study of vaccination and CD4 T cells after COVID-19. In the study overall: Post-COVID samples had a sampling time that fell a median approximately 97 days after diagnosis (range 35 to 161). Each control was exposed to a CEFX pool, an HIV-1 Nef pool, or no peptide at all.

Cultured CD4+ T cells had their DNA profiled by the Oncomine TCR Beta short-read assay. TCRdb called the PCR reads again in MiXCR, with one record for every CDR3 protein. The profile shows roughly 20,000 distinct CDR3 sequences, 43% of them singletons. General observations from the study: In convalescent patients, a median around 89% of reactive clones appeared only post-vaccination.

This clonotype was counted a few times. Its specificity is unknown. Sample treatment: approximately nine-day PBMC culture with coronavirus spike peptide pools or control peptides (ViraFEST assay). Culture conditions combined two million PBMCs per well with approximately 10 IU/ml IL-2 and roughly 10 ug/ml peptide pools. The CDR3 has 15 residues. The trim removed 4 bases at V and 1 base at J, leaving 3 bases unmatched. The germline V gene encodes CDR1 ENHRY and CDR2 SYGVKD. The sequence came from a human donor who had recovered from COVID-19. The sample consisted of CD4+ T cells from blood, cultured in vitro, taken after SARS-CoV-2 vaccination. The rearrangement links TRBV10-3 to TRBJ2-2; 7 nucleotides match TRBD1. The CDR3 sequence: CAISGAGGNTGELFF. The CDR3 bases are TGTGCCATCAGTGGTGCAGGGGGGAACACCGGGGAGCTGTTTTTT.